The T cell receptor beta chain described here comes from a study of CXCR3-negative and CXCR3-positive naive CD8 T cells. General study findings and limits: Both of the naive subsets showed about the same high diversity, but memory CD8+ cells had much less. Memory cells differed in TRBV-TRBJ usage, but naive CXCR3-negative and CXCR3-positive cells had similar usage.

By phenotype, naive CD8+ T cells were CD45RO-CCR7+CD27+CD95-. The CDR3 is 14 residues long. The germline gives CDR1 SEHNR, CDR2 FQNEAQ (reference sequence). As regards this clonotype: Its specificity is unknown.

UMI-labeled 5' RACE TRB cDNA libraries were prepared from the cells. Following a re-call of the 5' RACE reads, TCRdb has one entry per CDR3 protein and lacks DNA. The table gives over 100,000 distinct CDR3 sequences; the top ten clones make up 0.29% of it. This TCR was recovered from a human donor in good health. Some clones in this sample may be carry-over from other donors' samples. This chain connects TRBV7-9 to TRBJ2-1; TCRdb outputs TRBD2, but without DNA this stays unchecked. Source material: naive CXCR3- CD8+ T cells from blood. Subset described: CD45RO-CCR7+CD27+CD95- naive CD8+ T cells lacking CXCR3 (TNR3-). The CDR3 is CASSSASGHNEQFF.